These 23 T cell receptor beta chains came from one sample sequenced in a study of blood T cell repertoires in COVID-19. The table came from immunoSEQ multiplex PCR; TCRdb's copy has only in-frame clones and leaves some out. Of approximately 85,000 clones listed, 87% were seen once; the top ten hold approximately 2.9%. The sample was peripheral blood. These TCRs come from a woman in her 50s with active or convalescent COVID-19.

This sequence joins TRBV4-3 and TRBJ1-2; 8 bases are shared with TRBD1. J lost 4 bases, V lost 0 bases, and 4 bases had no gene match. This CDR3 spans 15 amino acids. Germline lookup yields CDR1 LGHNA and CDR2 YSLEER. CDR3 nucleotide sequence: TGCGCCAGCAGCCAAGATCCAGGGGGCATCTATGGCTACACCTTC. It specifies CASSQDPGGIYGYTF.

The rearrangement joins TRBV25-1 to TRBJ2-3, with D possibly being TRBD1 (6 bases). The CDR3 contains 15 residues. V dropped 5 bases and J dropped 2 bases, with 14 bases sitting between them. Germline assignment: CDR1 MGHDK and CDR2 SYGVNS. This CDR3 is CASSLGTRYTDTQYF. The CDR3, as DNA: TGTGCCAGCAGTCTGGGGACAAGATACACAGATACGCAGTATTTT.

The chain joins TRBV30 to TRBJ1-1, with D unresolved. Trimming left V 4 bases short and J 5 bases short, with 11 bases between. The CDR3 has 12 residues. Per germline, CDR1 GTSNPN and CDR2 SVGIG (reference sequence). The CDR3, as DNA: TGTGCCTGGACCCCGCGGGGAACTGAAGCTTTCTTT. Residues: CAWTPRGTEAFF.

This rearrangement joins TRBV6-5 to TRBJ1-2; 7 bases align to TRBD1. The ends lost 5 bases at V and 5 bases at J; junction bases unmatched: 11. Per the germline V gene, CDR1 is MNHEY and CDR2 is SVGAGI. The CDR3 is 15 amino acids. CDR3 in amino acids: CASSRSSRGAYGYTF. The CDR3 nucleotides are TGTGCCAGCAGTAGATCGAGCAGGGGGGCATATGGCTACACCTTC.

The chain combines TRBV5-4 with TRBJ1-1; D unclear. From germline, CDR1 is SGHNT and CDR2 YYREEE (reference sequence). V lost 4 bases, J lost 1 base, and 8 bases lay in between. The CDR3 runs 13 residues. CDR3 nucleotides: TGTGCCAGCAGCCCAGGCCCGAACACTGAAGCTTTCTTT. This gives the protein CASSPGPNTEAFF.

This clone was seen only a few times. This chain connects TRBV6-6 to TRBJ1-6, with 7 bases fitting TRBD1. CDR1 is MNHNY, CDR2 SVGAGI, per germline (reference sequence). V gave up 0 bases and J gave up 13 bases; unmatched junction bases: 6. The CDR3 length is 14 residues. CDR3 protein: CASSYSQTGAPLHF. CDR3 coding DNA: TGTGCCAGCAGTTACTCTCAAACAGGGGCTCCCCTCCACTTT.

This rearrangement joins TRBV7-9 to TRBJ2-2, with 7 bases matching TRBD2. V lost 5 bases and J lost 5; bases outside the gene matches: 11. CDR1 and CDR2 (germline): SEHNR, FQNEAQ (reference sequence). The length of the CDR3 is 16 residues. The CDR3 nucleotides are TGTGCCAGCAGCGCAACTAGCGCGGGGAGGACCGGGGAGCTGTTTTTT. Translation: CASSATSAGRTGELFF.

The chain is built from TRBV12-2 and TRBJ2-2; the tabulated D call, TRBD2, remains unverified against the DNA. TRBV12-2 is annotated as a pseudogene. This CDR3 is built from 15 residues. The CDR3 region is CASRSRVANTGELFF. For the CDR3, the DNA is TGTGCAAGTCGCTCGAGGGTAGCGAACACCGGGGAGCTGTTTTTT.

The chain recombines TRBV21-1 with TRBJ1-5; the listed D gene, TRBD1, was not tested against the DNA. TRBV21-1 is flagged as a pseudogene. The CDR3 is 17 amino acids. CDR3 amino acids: CASSKAERDRGNQPQHF. CDR3 DNA sequence: TGTGCCAGCAGCAAAGCCGAAAGGGACAGGGGGAATCAGCCCCAGCATTTT.

In its sample, this clone was seen once. J is TRBJ2-5 and V is TRBV7-2; TRBD2 aligns across 13 bases. V shed 4 bases and J 5 bases; nucleotides not matched to a gene: 10. Per germline, CDR1 SGHTA and CDR2 FQGNSA. There are 17 residues in the CDR3. In nucleotides, the CDR3 is TGTGCCAGCAGCTACGGACTAGCGGGGGCATTTAGGGAGACCCAGTACTTC. Protein sequence: CASSYGLAGAFRETQYF.

The rearrangement links TRBV11-3 to TRBJ1-1; weak D call: TRBD1 (5 bases). Germline-derived CDR1 and CDR2 are SGHNT and YENEEA. Trimming took 5 bases from V and 6 from J, leaving 13 bases between them. The CDR3 runs 13 residues. The CDR3 sequence is CASSPAGMPEAFF. CDR3 in DNA: TGTGCCAGCAGCCCGGCAGGGATGCCTGAAGCTTTCTTT. The full variable domain, its missing parts supplied by reference TRBV11-3 and TRBJ1-1, is EAGVVQSPRYKIIEKKQPVAFWCNPISGHNTLYWYLQNLGQGPELLIRYENEEAVDDSQLPKDRFSAERLKGVDSTLKIQPAELGDSAVYLCASSPAGMPEAFFGQGTRLTVV.

V gene TRBV30 combines with J gene TRBJ2-2; TRBD1 is a possible D gene (5 bases). The V gene lost 5 bases and the J gene lost 3 bases, with 16 bases spanning the gap. This CDR3 is built from 15 residues. The germline V gene encodes CDR1 GTSNPN and CDR2 SVGIG (reference sequence). The CDR3 here is CAWGPQGTDTGELFF. The CDR3 DNA reads TGTGCCTGGGGCCCCCAGGGAACGGACACCGGGGAGCTGTTTTTT.

Here the CDR3 reads CASSLTTGSSSPLHF. The CDR3 DNA sequence: TGTGCCAGCAGTTTGACCACGGGGTCTAGTTCACCCCTCCACTTT. This chain uses TRBV27 with TRBJ1-6; D is unresolved. Germline-derived CDR1 and CDR2 are MNHEY and SMNVEV (reference sequence). There are 15 residues in the CDR3. The ends were cut back, 3 bases at V and 9 bases at J, with 15 bases in the middle.

This chain joins TRBV4-3 and TRBJ1-3; D not resolved. Germline CDR1 LGHNA, CDR2 YSLEER. Trimming shortened V by 0 bases and J by 0 bases, and 12 bases separated the two germline ends. The CDR3 sequence is 17 residues long. CDR3 residues: CASSQDWAASSGNTIYF. The CDR3 DNA reads as TGCGCCAGCAGCCAAGATTGGGCTGCCAGCTCTGGAAACACCATATATTTT.

This rearrangement joins TRBV7-3 to TRBJ1-2, with 8 positions matching TRBD1. J lost 6 bases, V lost 3 bases, and 3 bases had no gene match. The CDR3 loop spans 13 amino acids. Germline-derived CDR1 and CDR2 are SGHTA and FQGTGA. The CDR3 bases are TGTGCCAGCAGCTTCACAGGGGGTAATGGCTACACCTTC. Amino acid sequence: CASSFTGGNGYTF. Filled out from reference TRBV7-3 and TRBJ1-2, the complete variable domain reads GAGVSQTPSNKVTEKGKYVELRCDPISGHTALYWYRQSLGQGPEFLIYFQGTGAADDSGLPNDRFFAVRPEGSVSTLKIQRTERGDSAVYLCASSFTGGNGYTFGSGTRLTVV.

This clone was recorded once. V usage is TRBV7-3 and J usage is TRBJ2-3; possibly TRBD2 for D (6 bases). With 2 bases removed from V and 4 bases from J, the gap between germline ends came to 10 bases. Germline V CDR1 and CDR2: SGHTA, FQGTGA. This CDR3 spans 14 amino acids. The CDR3 region is CASSLGVAADTQYF. CDR3 bases: TGTGCCAGCAGCTTAGGAGTAGCGGCAGATACGCAGTATTTT.

V usage is TRBV7-2 and J usage is TRBJ1-5, with 11 bases identical to TRBD1. This CDR3 has 15 amino acids. The V segment lost 5 bases and the J segment 6 bases; nucleotides outside the gene matches: 6. The germline V gene has CDR1 SGHTA and CDR2 FQGNSA. CDR3 nucleotides: TGTGCCAGCAGCCTAAGTGGGACAGGGGGTCAGCCCCAGCATTTT. As protein: CASSLSGTGGQPQHF. The full variable domain, its missing parts supplied by reference TRBV7-2 and TRBJ1-5, is GAGVSQSPSNKVTEKGKDVELRCDPISGHTALYWYRQSLGQGLEFLIYFQGNSAPDKSGLPSDRFSAERTGGSVSTLTIQRTQQEDSAVYLCASSLSGTGGQPQHFGDGTRLSIL.

This chain links TRBV13 with TRBJ2-3; 10 bases line up with TRBD2. The germline gives CDR1 PRHDT, CDR2 FYEKMQ (reference sequence). With V trimmed by 3 bases and J by 0 bases, 3 bases remained unmatched. The CDR3 loop spans 16 amino acids. Here the CDR3 DNA reads TGTGCCAGCAGCTTTCCTAGCGGGGGTAGCACAGATACGCAGTATTTT. Translated, it gives CASSFPSGGSTDTQYF.

V and J are TRBV2 and TRBJ1-4; the D is unclear. The germline CDR1 and CDR2 sequences are SNHLY and FYNNEI. V shed 6 bases and J shed 2 bases, with 7 bases lying between them. The CDR3 covers 13 residues. The CDR3 is CASRLHTNEKLFF. CDR3 nucleotide sequence: TGTGCCAGCAGACTTCATACTAATGAAAAACTGTTTTTT.

This sequence joins TRBV5-4 and TRBJ1-2; 11 bases are shared with TRBD1. There are 16 residues in the CDR3. Germline loops: CDR1 SGHNT, CDR2 YYREEE (reference sequence). The V gene end was trimmed by 2 bases and the J gene end by 2 bases; junction bases not matched to a gene: 5. The CDR3 region is CASSFRDRGSNYGYTF. CDR3 in DNA: TGTGCCAGCAGCTTTCGGGACAGGGGGTCAAACTATGGCTACACCTTC.

The genes are TRBV27 and TRBJ2-1, with D perhaps matching TRBD1 (6 bases). CDR1 MNHEY and CDR2 SMNVEV come from the germline V gene (reference sequence). There are 13 residues in the CDR3. Trimming stripped 5 bases from V and 4 bases from J, with 9 bases between. This CDR3 reads CASSLRGYNEQFF. The CDR3 DNA reads TGTGCCAGCAGTCTGAGGGGGTACAATGAGCAGTTCTTC.

The chain has TRBV7-6 and TRBJ2-3, with TRBD2 identical over 7 bases. The junction had 10 bases not matched to a gene; V was cut back by 4 bases and J by 3 bases. Per germline, CDR1 SGHVS and CDR2 FNYEAQ. This CDR3 is built from 16 residues. Here the CDR3 DNA reads TGTGCCAGCAGCTCCGAGAGCGGGGTCCTGACAGATACGCAGTATTTT. This encodes CASSSESGVLTDTQYF.

The chain uses TRBV6-5 and TRBJ1-2, with D perhaps TRBD1 (6 bases). The V gene lost 8 bases and the J gene lost 4 bases, with 14 bases spanning the gap. Germline loops: CDR1 MNHEY, CDR2 SVGAGI. The CDR3 is 13 residues long. The CDR3 spells CASRADSVYGYTF. CDR3 DNA: TGTGCCAGCCGAGCGGACAGCGTCTATGGCTACACCTTC.